This passage covers 6 T cell receptor beta chains from one sample sequenced in a study of shared clonotypes between healthy human individuals. The repertoire was sequenced with immunoSEQ multiplex PCR; TCRdb's copy has only in-frame clones and lacks some. This repertoire shows some 1,100,000 clones, 78% found once; its top ten account for under 0.65%. The sequencing input was memory CD4+ T cells from PBMCs. Sample subset: CD45RA-negative fraction. All receptors derive from a man aged 18 to 30 in good health. Some clones in this sample may be carry-over from other donors' samples.

This chain joins TRBV5-1 and TRBJ2-5; D is unresolved. Germline CDR1 is SGHRS and CDR2 is YFSETQ. Trimming pared 0 bases from V and 1 base from J, leaving 10 bases between. The CDR3 is 15 residues long. The CDR3, as DNA: TGCGCCAGCAGCTTGGCCCGGGCACCCCAAGAGACCCAGTACTTC. This sequence encodes CASSLARAPQETQYF.

The gene calls are TRBV28 and TRBJ2-1, with TRBD1 matching over 8 bases. CDR3 length: 15 residues. Trimming took 7 bases from V and 1 from J; bases not matched to a gene: 6. The germline V gene has CDR1 MDHEN and CDR2 SYDVKM. Here the CDR3 reads CASKFQGASYNEQFF. The CDR3 region has the DNA TGTGCCAGCAAGTTTCAGGGGGCATCCTACAATGAGCAGTTCTTC.

In regard to this clone: Additional DNA sequences in this sample encode the identical CDR3. The chain employs TRBV7-9 and TRBJ2-7, with 10 bases lining up with TRBD2. Germline assignment: CDR1 SEHNR and CDR2 FQNEAQ (reference sequence). V shed 5 bases and J 0 bases; nucleotides not matched to a gene: 4. The CDR3 runs 15 residues. DNA for the CDR3: TGTGCCAGCAGCCGGACTAGCGGAAGCTCCTACGAGCAGTACTTC. This gives the protein CASSRTSGSSYEQYF.

V usage is TRBV15 and J usage is TRBJ2-2; 7 bases are shared with TRBD1. This CDR3 is 16 amino acids long. V was pared by 6 bases and J by 4 bases, with 11 bases of the junction left unmatched. Germline CDR1 LNHNV, CDR2 YYDKDF (reference sequence). The CDR3 reads CATSWMTGQSTGELFF. For the CDR3, the DNA is TGTGCCACCAGTTGGATGACGGGACAGAGCACCGGGGAGCTGTTTTTT.

The J gene is TRBJ2-1, the V gene TRBV2; 8 bases fit TRBD1. The CDR3 runs 18 residues. Germline CDR1 is SNHLY and CDR2 is FYNNEI. Trimming at V came to 8 bases and at J to 0 bases, leaving 15 bases not matched to a gene. Here the CDR3 DNA reads TGTGCCAGCGGGAATGGACAGGGATATTACGGCTCCTACAATGAGCAGTTCTTC. Residues: CASGNGQGYYGSYNEQFF.

This rearrangement joins TRBV12-5 to TRBJ2-3, with a tentative D call TRBD2 (6 bases). V lost 7 bases and J lost 2, with 13 bases in between. CDR1 LGHNT and CDR2 FRNRAP come from the germline V gene. This CDR3 is built from 14 residues. The CDR3 loop reads CASAAGGTTDTQYF. The CDR3 DNA reads as TGTGCTAGTGCGGCAGGCGGGACCACAGATACGCAGTATTTT.